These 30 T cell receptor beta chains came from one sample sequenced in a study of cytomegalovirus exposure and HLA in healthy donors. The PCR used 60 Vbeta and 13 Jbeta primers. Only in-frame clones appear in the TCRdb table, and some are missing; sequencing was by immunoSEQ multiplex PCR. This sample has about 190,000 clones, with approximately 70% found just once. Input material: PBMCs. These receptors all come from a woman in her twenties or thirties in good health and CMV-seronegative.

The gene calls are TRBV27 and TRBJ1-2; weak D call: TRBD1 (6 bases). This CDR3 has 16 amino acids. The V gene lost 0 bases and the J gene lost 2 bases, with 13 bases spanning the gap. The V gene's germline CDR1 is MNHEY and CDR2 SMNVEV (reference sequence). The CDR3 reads CASSLSIAGANYGYTF. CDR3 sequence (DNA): TGTGCCAGCAGTTTATCGATAGCAGGGGCAAACTATGGCTACACCTTC.

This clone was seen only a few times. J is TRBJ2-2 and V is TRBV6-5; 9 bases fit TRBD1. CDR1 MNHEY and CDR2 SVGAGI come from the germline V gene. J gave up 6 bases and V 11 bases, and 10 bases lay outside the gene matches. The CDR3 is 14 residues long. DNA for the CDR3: TGTGCCTCCACAGGGGGCGCGTTCGCCGGGGAGCTGTTTTTT. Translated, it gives CASTGGAFAGELFF.

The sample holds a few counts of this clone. The CDR3 DNA reads as TGCGCCAGCAGTGAACCGACATTGGCGTACGGAAACACCATATATTTT. Translated: CASSEPTLAYGNTIYF. V and J are TRBV10-2 and TRBJ1-3, with unresolved D. The CDR3 loop spans 16 amino acids. CDR1 is WSHSY and CDR2 is SAAADI in the germline V gene. V was clipped by 3 bases and J by 4 bases, with 16 bases between them.

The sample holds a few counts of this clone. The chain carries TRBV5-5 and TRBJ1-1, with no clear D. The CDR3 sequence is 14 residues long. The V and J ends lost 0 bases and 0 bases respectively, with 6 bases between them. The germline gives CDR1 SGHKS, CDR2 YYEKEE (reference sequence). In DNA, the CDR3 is TGTGCCAGCAGCTTGGTATCTATGAACACTGAAGCTTTCTTT. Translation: CASSLVSMNTEAFF.

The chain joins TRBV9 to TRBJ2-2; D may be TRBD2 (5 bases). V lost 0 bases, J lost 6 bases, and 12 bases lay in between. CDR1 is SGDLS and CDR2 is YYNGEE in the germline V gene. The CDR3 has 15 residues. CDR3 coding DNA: TGTGCCAGCAGCGTAGGCCTAGCAGCCGCCGGGGAGCTGTTTTTT. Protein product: CASSVGLAAAGELFF.

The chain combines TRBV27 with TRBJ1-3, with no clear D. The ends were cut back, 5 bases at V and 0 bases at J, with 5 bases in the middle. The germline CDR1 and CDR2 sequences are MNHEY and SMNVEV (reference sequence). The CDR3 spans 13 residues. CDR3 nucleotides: TGTGCCAGCAGTCCCTACTCTGGAAACACCATATATTTT. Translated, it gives CASSPYSGNTIYF.

In nucleotides, the CDR3 is TGTGCCATCAAAGGACTAGCGGATACAGATACGCAGTATTTT. It codes for CAIKGLADTDTQYF. This chain links TRBV10-3 with TRBJ2-3, with 10 bases that match TRBD2. Germline V gene data show CDR1 as ENHRY and CDR2 as SYGVKD. J was trimmed by 3 bases and V by 7 bases; bases with no gene match: 4. This CDR3 comprises 14 residues.

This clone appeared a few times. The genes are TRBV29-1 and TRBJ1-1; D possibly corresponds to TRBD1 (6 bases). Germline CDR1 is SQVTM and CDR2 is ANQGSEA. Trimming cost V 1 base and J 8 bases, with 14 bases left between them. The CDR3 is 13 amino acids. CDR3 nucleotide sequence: TGCAGCGTTGAAGTAGGGCAGGGGACCGAAGCTTTCTTT. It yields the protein CSVEVGQGTEAFF.

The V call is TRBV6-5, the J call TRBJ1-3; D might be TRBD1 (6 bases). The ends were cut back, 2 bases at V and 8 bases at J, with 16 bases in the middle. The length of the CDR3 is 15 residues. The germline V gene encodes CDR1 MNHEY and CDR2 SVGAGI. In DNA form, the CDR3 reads TGTGCCAGCAGTTACCGGCCCGGGACAAGTGACACCATATATTTT. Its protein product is CASSYRPGTSDTIYF.

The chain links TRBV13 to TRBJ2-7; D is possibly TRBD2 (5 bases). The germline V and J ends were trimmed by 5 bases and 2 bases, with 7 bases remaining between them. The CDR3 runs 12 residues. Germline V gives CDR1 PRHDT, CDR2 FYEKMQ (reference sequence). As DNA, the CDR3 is TGTGCCAGCAGCCGAGGGACCTACGAGCAGTACTTC. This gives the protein CASSRGTYEQYF.

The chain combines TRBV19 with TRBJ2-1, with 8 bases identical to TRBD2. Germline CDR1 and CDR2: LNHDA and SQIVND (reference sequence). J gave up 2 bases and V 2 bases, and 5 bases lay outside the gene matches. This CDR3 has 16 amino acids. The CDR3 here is CASSINSGGPYNEQFF. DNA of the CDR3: TGTGCCAGTAGTATAAATTCGGGAGGGCCCTACAATGAGCAGTTCTTC.

The CDR3 DNA reads as TGTGCCAGCAGCCCACCTTGGGGCGGGAGGGCGCCAGAGACCCAGTACTTC. It specifies CASSPPWGGRAPETQYF. V gene TRBV7-2 combines with J gene TRBJ2-5; 9 bases match TRBD2. There are 17 residues in the CDR3. Germline values: CDR1 SGHTA, CDR2 FQGNSA. Losses at the gene ends were 5 bases for V and 4 bases for J; bases not matched to a gene: 14.

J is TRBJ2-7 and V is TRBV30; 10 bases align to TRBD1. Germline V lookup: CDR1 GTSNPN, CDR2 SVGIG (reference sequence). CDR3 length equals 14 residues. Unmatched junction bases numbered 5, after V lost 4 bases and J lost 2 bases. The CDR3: CAWIRDRGPYEQYF. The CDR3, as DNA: TGTGCCTGGATCCGGGACAGGGGTCCCTACGAGCAGTACTTC.

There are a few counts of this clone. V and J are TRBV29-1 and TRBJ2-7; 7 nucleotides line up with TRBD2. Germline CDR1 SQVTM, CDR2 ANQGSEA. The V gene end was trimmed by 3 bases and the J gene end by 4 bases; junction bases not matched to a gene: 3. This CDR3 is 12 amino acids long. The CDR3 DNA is TGCAGCGTTGAGACTAGCCGATACGAGCAGTACTTC. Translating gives CSVETSRYEQYF.

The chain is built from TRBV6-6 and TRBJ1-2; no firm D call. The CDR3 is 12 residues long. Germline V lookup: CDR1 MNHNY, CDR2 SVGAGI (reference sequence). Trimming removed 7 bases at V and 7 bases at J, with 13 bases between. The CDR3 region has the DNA TGTGCCAGCAATAGGGAGGGCGGTGGCTACACCTTC. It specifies CASNREGGGYTF.

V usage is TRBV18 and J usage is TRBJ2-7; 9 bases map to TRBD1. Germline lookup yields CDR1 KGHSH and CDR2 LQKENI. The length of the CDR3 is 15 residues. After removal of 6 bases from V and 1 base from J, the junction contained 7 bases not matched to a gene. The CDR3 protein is CASSTTGTGSYEQYF. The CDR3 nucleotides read TGTGCCAGCTCCACTACGGGGACAGGGTCCTACGAGCAGTACTTC.

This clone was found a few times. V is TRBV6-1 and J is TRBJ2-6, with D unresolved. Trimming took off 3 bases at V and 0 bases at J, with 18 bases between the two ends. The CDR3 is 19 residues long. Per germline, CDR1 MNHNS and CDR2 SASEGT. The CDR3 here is CASSEAWAPLHSGANVLTF. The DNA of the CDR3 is TGTGCCAGCAGTGAGGCCTGGGCCCCTCTTCACTCTGGGGCCAACGTCCTGACTTTC.

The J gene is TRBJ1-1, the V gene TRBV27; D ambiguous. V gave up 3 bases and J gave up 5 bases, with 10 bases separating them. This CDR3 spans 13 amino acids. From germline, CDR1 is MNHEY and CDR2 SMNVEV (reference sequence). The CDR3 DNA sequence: TGTGCCAGCAGTTTCGCTTCAGATACTGAAGCTTTCTTT. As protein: CASSFASDTEAFF.

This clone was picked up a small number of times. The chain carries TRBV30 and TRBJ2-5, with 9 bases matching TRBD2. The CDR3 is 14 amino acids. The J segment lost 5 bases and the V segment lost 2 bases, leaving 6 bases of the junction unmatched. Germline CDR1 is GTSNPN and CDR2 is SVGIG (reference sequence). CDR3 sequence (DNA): TGTGCCTGGAGTTCGTTGGCGGGAGGGGAGACCCAGTACTTC. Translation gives CAWSSLAGGETQYF.

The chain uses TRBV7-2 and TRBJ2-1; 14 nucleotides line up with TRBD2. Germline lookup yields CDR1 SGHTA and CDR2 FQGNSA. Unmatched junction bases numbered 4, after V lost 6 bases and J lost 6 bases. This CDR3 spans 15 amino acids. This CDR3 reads CASRQGTSGGNEQFF. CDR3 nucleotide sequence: TGTGCCAGCAGACAAGGGACTAGCGGGGGCAATGAGCAGTTCTTC.

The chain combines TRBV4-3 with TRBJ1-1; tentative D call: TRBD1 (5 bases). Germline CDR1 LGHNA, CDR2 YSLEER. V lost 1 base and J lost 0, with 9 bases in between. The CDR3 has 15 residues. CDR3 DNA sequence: TGCGCCAGCAGCCAAGGGTACAGGCTGAACACTGAAGCTTTCTTT. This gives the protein CASSQGYRLNTEAFF.

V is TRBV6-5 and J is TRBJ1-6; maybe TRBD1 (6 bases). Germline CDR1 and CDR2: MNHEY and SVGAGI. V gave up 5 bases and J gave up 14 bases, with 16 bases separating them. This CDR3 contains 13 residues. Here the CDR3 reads CASSGEGGLALHF. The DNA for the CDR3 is TGTGCCAGCAGTGGGGAGGGGGGGTTAGCCCTCCACTTT.

The CDR3 sequence: CAWNSLPKKPGELFF. CDR3 in DNA: TGTGCCTGGAACAGTCTCCCAAAAAAACCCGGGGAGCTGTTTTTT. The chain has TRBV30 and TRBJ2-2, with D hard to call. Germline-derived CDR1 and CDR2 are GTSNPN and SVGIG (reference sequence). CDR3 length equals 15 residues. The V and J ends lost 4 bases and 6 bases respectively, with 18 bases between them.

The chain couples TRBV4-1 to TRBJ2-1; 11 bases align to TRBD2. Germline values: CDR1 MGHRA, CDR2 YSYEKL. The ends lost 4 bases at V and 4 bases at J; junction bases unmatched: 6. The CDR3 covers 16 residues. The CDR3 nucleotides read TGCGCCAGCAGCCGAACCGGGACTAGCGGTTACAATGAGCAGTTCTTC. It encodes CASSRTGTSGYNEQFF.

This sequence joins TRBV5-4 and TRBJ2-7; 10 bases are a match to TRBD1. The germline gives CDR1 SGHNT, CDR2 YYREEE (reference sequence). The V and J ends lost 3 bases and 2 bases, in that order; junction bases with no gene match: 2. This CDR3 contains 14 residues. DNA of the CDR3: TGTGCCAGCAGCTGGGACAGGGGTCCCTACGAGCAGTACTTC. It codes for CASSWDRGPYEQYF.

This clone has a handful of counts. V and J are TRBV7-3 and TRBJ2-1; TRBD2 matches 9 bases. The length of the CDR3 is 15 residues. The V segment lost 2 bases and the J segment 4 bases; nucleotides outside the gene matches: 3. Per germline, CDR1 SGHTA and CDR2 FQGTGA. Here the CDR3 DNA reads TGTGCCAGCAGCTTATCTAGCGGGGATTACAATGAGCAGTTCTTC. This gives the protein CASSLSSGDYNEQFF.

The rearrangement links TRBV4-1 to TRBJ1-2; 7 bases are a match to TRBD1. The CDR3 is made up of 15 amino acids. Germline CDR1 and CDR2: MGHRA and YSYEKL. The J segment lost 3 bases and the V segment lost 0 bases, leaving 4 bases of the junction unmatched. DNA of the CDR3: TGCGCCAGCAGCCAAGAGCCGACAGGGCACTATGGCTACACCTTC. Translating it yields CASSQEPTGHYGYTF.

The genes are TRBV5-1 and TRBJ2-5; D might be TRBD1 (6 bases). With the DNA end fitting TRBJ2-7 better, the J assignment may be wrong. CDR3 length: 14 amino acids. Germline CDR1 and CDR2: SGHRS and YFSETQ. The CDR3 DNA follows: TGCGCCAGCAGCTTGGATGAGGGGGTTTACGAGCAGTACTTC. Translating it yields CASSLDEGVYEQYF.

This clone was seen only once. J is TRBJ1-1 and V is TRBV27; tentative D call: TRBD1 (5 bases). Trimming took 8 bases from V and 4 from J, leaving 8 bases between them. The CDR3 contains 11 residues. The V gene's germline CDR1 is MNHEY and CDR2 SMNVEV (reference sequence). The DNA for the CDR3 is TGTGCCAGCGGGGGAGGCACTGAAGCTTTCTTT. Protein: CASGGGTEAFF.

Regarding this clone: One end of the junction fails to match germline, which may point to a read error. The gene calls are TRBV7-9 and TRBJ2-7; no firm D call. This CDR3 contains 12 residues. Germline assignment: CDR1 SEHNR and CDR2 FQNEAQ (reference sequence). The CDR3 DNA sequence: TGTTCCAGCAGCTTAGGTAGTCTCGAGCAGTACTTC. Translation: CSSSLGSLEQYF.